This T cell receptor (beta chain) was captured in a study of T cell repertoires in cytomegalovirus infection. Across the whole study: Based on public TCR beta signatures, there were indications of CMV infection and of a matching HLA type. General observations from the study: What dominated the ex vivo response were HLA-C-restricted CMV-specific TCR beta clonotypes.

This clonotype has more than one count but fewer than ten. What it binds is not known. Germline CDR1 and CDR2: KGHSH and LQKENI. The CDR3 is made up of 14 amino acids. V lost 2 bases to trimming and J lost 4 bases, with 11 bases between them. From the reads, TCRdb called clonotypes with MiXCR, one entry per CDR3 protein. This sample has 200,000 to 300,000 distinct CDR3 sequences, with 9% to 15% found just once. The TCR originated in a human donor in good health (CMV status not recorded). Some clones in this sample may be carry-over from other donors' samples. The chain employs TRBV18 and TRBJ1-2; no firm D call. Source material: PBMCs. CDR3 sequence (DNA): TGTGCCAGCTCACCAAGTACGGAGACCTATGGCTACACCTTC. Translation gives CASSPSTETYGYTF.